Reported below is one T cell receptor (beta chain). These data come from a study of T cell responses to AZD1222 COVID-19 vaccine. Trimming stripped 5 bases from V and 6 bases from J, with 20 bases between. Germline CDR1 reads SEHNR; CDR2 reads FQNEAQ (reference sequence). This CDR3 spans 16 amino acids. Here immunoSEQ multiplex PCR was the method, and the copy in TCRdb shows in-frame clones only, minus some. The sample lists about 64,000 clones, 85% to 95% occurring once. Here the sequenced sample was peripheral blood, taken 28 days after the second dose of the MenACWY control vaccine. The TCR comes from an adult who received the MenACWY meningococcal vaccine as a control. This chain links TRBV7-9 with TRBJ2-1; no definite D call. The CDR3 is CASSPHLGPRGNEQFF. As DNA, the CDR3 is TGTGCCAGCAGCCCCCACCTCGGCCCCCGAGGCAATGAGCAGTTCTTC.